The next 16 T cell receptor beta chains were all read from a single sample in a study of identical twins (TCRdb year 2016). Preparation of the library involved 5' RACE. Sequencing took place on an Illumina HiSeq 2000. Using fastp trimming at Q25 and MiXCR clonotype assembly, TCRdb reanalyzed the public sequencing data and kept in-frame beta chains. Every entry covers one CDR3 protein and lists the most common genes and DNA from its rows. The sample has around 290,000 distinct CDR3 sequences on record, roughly 8.6% of them singletons. Together, the top ten hold about 7.1% of the sample. A further study also used this sample, focusing on yellow fever vaccine responses in identical twins.

The sequenced sample was CD8+ T cells sorted from blood. The receptor set was obtained from a woman aged 18-29 years in good health.

This clonotype turned up a few times. The rearrangement joins TRBV5-1 to TRBJ2-2; D is ambiguous. The germline CDR1 and CDR2 sequences are SGHRS and YFSETQ. Trimming cost V 2 bases and J 6 bases, with 5 bases left between them. The CDR3 is 12 residues long. The CDR3 bases are TGCGCCAGCAGCTTCCAATCCGGGGAGCTGTTTTTT. It codes for CASSFQSGELFF. The entire variable domain, with the rest obtained from reference TRBV5-1 and TRBJ2-2, is as follows: KAGVTQTPRYLIKTRGQQVTLSCSPISGHRSVSWYQQTPGQGLQFLFEYFSETQRNKGNFPGRFSGRQFSNSRSEMNVSTLELGDSALYLCASSFQSGELFFGEGSRLTVL.

The sample holds many counts of this clonotype. The chain has TRBV9 and TRBJ2-2; the D call may be TRBD1 or TRBD2 (7 bases each). Looked up from germline, CDR1 is SGDLS and CDR2 is YYNGEE. V was trimmed by 2 bases and J by 5 bases, leaving 13 bases between them. This CDR3 contains 15 residues. The CDR3 loop is CASSVGRGGTGELFF. The CDR3 DNA reads as TGTGCCAGCAGCGTTGGCAGGGGGGGGACCGGGGAGCTGTTTTTT.

J is TRBJ2-7 and V is TRBV2, with D tentatively TRBD1 (6 bases). This CDR3 has 13 amino acids. The germline V gene has CDR1 SNHLY and CDR2 FYNNEI. V shed 10 bases and J shed 0 bases, with 13 bases lying between them. The CDR3 sequence is CANHGQSSYEQYF. In nucleotides, the CDR3 is TGTGCCAATCACGGACAGAGCTCCTACGAGCAGTACTTC.

In its sample, this clonotype was seen many times. This chain connects TRBV5-6 to TRBJ2-1, with TRBD2 matching over 10 bases. This CDR3 contains 15 residues. Trimming removed 2 bases from V and 6 bases from J; junction bases left unmatched: 5. Germline V gene data show CDR1 as SGHDT and CDR2 as YYEEEE. This CDR3 reads CASSFGPSGSNEQFF. CDR3 nucleotides: TGTGCCAGCAGCTTTGGGCCTAGCGGGAGCAATGAGCAGTTCTTC.

V usage is TRBV18 and J usage is TRBJ2-3; D is unclear. Germline CDR1 reads KGHSH; CDR2 reads LQKENI. Trimming took off 0 bases at V and 4 bases at J, with 8 bases between the two ends. The length of the CDR3 is 14 residues. The CDR3 sequence: CASSPPMQPDTQYF. In DNA form, the CDR3 reads TGTGCCAGCTCACCACCGATGCAGCCAGATACGCAGTATTTT.

Turning to this clonotype: This may come from a read error, since a much larger clone is one base off. The chain carries TRBV28 and TRBJ2-7; 14 bases match TRBD2. The germline CDR1 and CDR2 sequences are MDHEN and SYDVKM. CDR3 size: 17 residues. CDR3 coding DNA: TGTGCCAGCAGTTTCCAAACGGGGACTAGCGGGAGTTACGCGCAGTACTTC. This encodes CASSFQTGTSGSYAQYF.

As for this clonotype: The junction departs from the called germline gene at one end, perhaps through a read error. The gene calls are TRBV4-2 and TRBJ2-7; 8 nucleotides match TRBD1. The CDR3 contains 14 residues. Germline loops: CDR1 LGHNA, CDR2 YNFKEQ. The CDR3 loop reads CAISQGQAIYEQYF. The CDR3 region has the DNA TGTGCCATCAGCCAGGGACAGGCTATCTACGAGCAGTACTTC.

The chain carries TRBV19 and TRBJ1-1; 7 nucleotides line up with TRBD1. Germline values: CDR1 LNHDA, CDR2 SQIVND (reference sequence). This CDR3 has 15 residues. The V and J ends lost 6 bases and 5 bases, in that order; junction bases with no gene match: 12. The CDR3 sequence: CASRGPVTGQTEAFF. The CDR3 nucleotides are TGTGCCAGTAGGGGACCCGTGACAGGGCAAACTGAAGCTTTCTTT. Supplemented by reference TRBV19 and TRBJ1-1, the full variable domain reads DGGITQSPKYLFRKEGQNVTLSCEQNLNHDAMYWYRQDPGQGLRLIYYSQIVNDFQKGDIAEGYSVSREKKESFPLTVTSAQKNPTAFYLCASRGPVTGQTEAFFGQGTRLTVV.

This chain connects TRBV2 to TRBJ1-5, with 10 bases that match TRBD1. Looked up from germline, CDR1 is SNHLY and CDR2 is FYNNEI. This CDR3 spans 13 amino acids. V was pared by 8 bases and J by 7 bases, with 5 bases of the junction left unmatched. The CDR3 DNA reads as TGTGCCAGCGGAAGACAGGGGGCGCAGCCCCAGCATTTT. Amino acids: CASGRQGAQPQHF.

The gene calls are TRBV20-1 and TRBJ2-7; TRBD1 matches at 10 bases. The CDR3 sequence is 13 residues long. Germline assignment: CDR1 DFQATT and CDR2 SNEGSKA (reference sequence). The V segment lost 8 bases and the J segment 2 bases; nucleotides outside the gene matches: 6. The CDR3 nucleotides read TGCAGTACGCACGGACAGGGGGCCTACGAGCAGTACTTC. Protein sequence: CSTHGQGAYEQYF.

Comments on this clonotype: The junction departs from the called germline gene at one end, perhaps through a read error. V and J are TRBV3-1 and TRBJ2-1; 13 bases line up with TRBD2. CDR1 and CDR2 (germline): LGHDT, YNNKEL (reference sequence). CDR3 length: 18 amino acids. The CDR3 nucleotides are TGTACCAGCAGTCCATCCTCGTTGACTAGCGGGAGGTACAATGAGCAGTTCTTC. Translated: CTSSPSSLTSGRYNEQFF.

This clonotype came up a few times. This chain uses TRBV6-2 or TRBV6-3 with TRBJ2-2; D may be TRBD1 (6 bases). Looked up from germline, CDR1 is MNHEY and CDR2 is SVGEGT. V lost 2 bases and J lost 4, with 11 bases in between. This CDR3 is built from 15 residues. CDR3 region: CASSYPKQGTGELFF. The CDR3 region has the DNA TGTGCCAGCAGTTACCCTAAACAGGGCACCGGGGAGCTGTTTTTT.

The chain couples TRBV7-6 to TRBJ2-1, with 8 bases matching TRBD2. In germline, CDR1 is SGHVS, CDR2 FNYEAQ. The CDR3 loop spans 15 amino acids. J lost 9 bases, V lost 5 bases, and 12 bases had no gene match. CDR3 loop: CASSLTSGTSREQFF. CDR3 DNA sequence: TGTGCCAGCAGCCTAACTTCCGGGACTAGTCGTGAGCAGTTCTTC. Full variable domain (outside the CDR3, taken from reference TRBV7-6 and TRBJ2-1): GAGVSQSPRYKVTKRGQDVALRCDPISGHVSLYWYRQALGQGPEFLTYFNYEAQQDKSGLPNDRFSAERPEGSISTLTIQRTEQRDSAMYRCASSLTSGTSREQFFGPGTRLTVL.

This clonotype was found a few times. The rearrangement joins TRBV29-1 to TRBJ2-3; 10 bases agree with TRBD2. This CDR3 region has 14 residues. J was trimmed by 3 bases and V by 4 bases; bases with no gene match: 4. The V gene's germline CDR1 is SQVTM and CDR2 ANQGSEA. CDR3 sequence (DNA): TGCAGCGTTGTACTAGCGGGGAAAACAGATACGCAGTATTTT. Translation gives CSVVLAGKTDTQYF.

This clonotype occurred a few times. The chain joins TRBV6-1 to TRBJ2-1, with D possibly matching TRBD2 (5 bases). The CDR3 extends over 15 amino acids. Germline CDR1 and CDR2: MNHNS and SASEGT. V lost 10 bases to trimming and J lost 0 bases, with 16 bases between them. The CDR3 spells CATTASPSSYNEQFF. As DNA, the CDR3 is TGTGCCACGACGGCTAGCCCGAGCTCCTACAATGAGCAGTTCTTC.

The sample holds many counts of this clonotype. This sequence joins TRBV27 and TRBJ2-1; TRBD2 agrees at 7 bases. The CDR3 contains 14 residues. CDR1 and CDR2 from the germline V gene are MNHEY and SMNVEV (reference sequence). The CDR3 region has the DNA TGTGCAAGTGCCCCGGCTAGCGGTTACAATGAGCAGTTCTTC. Amino acid sequence: CASAPASGYNEQFF.